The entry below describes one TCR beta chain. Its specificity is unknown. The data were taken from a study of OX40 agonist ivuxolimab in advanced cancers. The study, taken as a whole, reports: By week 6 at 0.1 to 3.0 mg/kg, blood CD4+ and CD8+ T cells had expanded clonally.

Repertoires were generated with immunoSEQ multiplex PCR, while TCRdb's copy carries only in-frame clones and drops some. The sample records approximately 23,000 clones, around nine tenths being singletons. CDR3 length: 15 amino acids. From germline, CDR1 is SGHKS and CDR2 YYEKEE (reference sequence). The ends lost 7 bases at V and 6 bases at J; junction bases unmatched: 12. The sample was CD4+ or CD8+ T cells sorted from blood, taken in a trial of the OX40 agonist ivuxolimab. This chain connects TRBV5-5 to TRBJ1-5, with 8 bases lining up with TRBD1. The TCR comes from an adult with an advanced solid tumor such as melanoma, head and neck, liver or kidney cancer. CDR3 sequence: CASGQGQGAGQPQHF. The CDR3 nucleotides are TGTGCCAGCGGCCAAGGGCAGGGGGCCGGTCAGCCCCAGCATTTT. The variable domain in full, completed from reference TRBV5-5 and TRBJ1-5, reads DAGVTQSPTHLIKTRGQQVTLRCSPISGHKSVSWYQQVLGQGPQFIFQYYEKEERGRGNFPDRFSARQFPNYSSELNVNALLLGDSALYLCASGQGQGAGQPQHFGDGTRLSIL.